These 16 T cell receptor beta chains were sequenced from one sample in a study of CD8 T cells in ankylosing spondylitis. Each CDR3 protein is one row after TCRdb ran MiXCR on the 5' RACE reads. The repertoire holds some 270,000 distinct CDR3 sequences, with 30% to 35% as singletons. Material for sequencing was blood, either unsorted or a sorted T cell fraction (not recorded which). The receptors derive from a male donor with ankylosing spondylitis or in good health (not recorded which).

The rearrangement links TRBV4-1 to TRBJ2-7; 7 bases line up with TRBD1. Germline V CDR1 and CDR2: MGHRA, YSYEKL. J lost 3 bases, V lost 4 bases, and 12 bases had no gene match. The CDR3 has 16 amino acids. The CDR3 spells CASSRIPGGDGYEQYF. CDR3 bases: TGCGCCAGCAGCCGGATCCCAGGGGGAGATGGCTACGAGCAGTACTTC.

The chain is built from TRBV20-1 and TRBJ2-7; the match to TRBD1 covers 10 bases. With 4 bases clipped from V and 7 bases from J, the junction kept 16 bases outside the gene matches. This CDR3 is 16 amino acids long. CDR1 and CDR2 (germline): DFQATT, SNEGSKA (reference sequence). The CDR3: CSATPGQGSFLREQYF. The CDR3 DNA follows: TGCAGTGCTACCCCGGGACAGGGGTCCTTTTTGAGGGAGCAGTACTTC.

This clonotype was detected ten times or more. This chain joins TRBV9 and TRBJ2-7; 7 bases are shared with TRBD1. CDR1 SGDLS and CDR2 YYNGEE come from the germline V gene. The CDR3 has 14 residues. Germline trimming cut 0 bases from V and 2 bases from J; bases unmatched to any gene: 2. The CDR3 DNA follows: TGTGCCAGCAGCGTAGCGACAGGGACCTACGAGCAGTACTTC. It translates to CASSVATGTYEQYF.

This clonotype appeared a few times. The chain is built from TRBV29-1 and TRBJ2-2, with no clear D. V was clipped by 5 bases and J by 6 bases, with 7 bases between them. Germline CDR1 and CDR2: SQVTM and ANQGSEA. This CDR3 is built from 11 residues. The CDR3 loop is CSVRGPGELFF. The DNA of the CDR3 is TGCAGCGTTCGAGGTCCCGGGGAGCTGTTTTTT.

This clonotype has just a few counts. The chain employs TRBV20-1 and TRBJ2-7, with a weak D call TRBD2 (6 bases). The CDR3 consists of 13 residues. Germline V gene sequence: CDR1 DFQATT, CDR2 SNEGSKA (reference sequence). V was shortened by 4 bases and J by 6 bases, with 16 bases between the two germline ends. The CDR3 is CSATYISGGEQYF. DNA of the CDR3: TGCAGTGCTACATATATATCCGGGGGCGAGCAGTACTTC.

This clonotype was picked up a small number of times. This sequence joins TRBV5-1 and TRBJ2-4, with TRBD1 matching over 9 bases. CDR3 length: 17 amino acids. Trimming took 0 bases from V and 1 from J; bases not matched to a gene: 5. Per the germline V gene, CDR1 is SGHRS and CDR2 is YFSETQ. The CDR3 loop reads CASSLAFGTGAKNIQYF. The CDR3 nucleotides read TGCGCCAGCAGCTTGGCTTTCGGGACAGGGGCCAAAAACATTCAGTACTTC.

This clonotype was seen just once. At one boundary the junction diverges from the germline segment, which might be a read error. The chain employs TRBV20-1 and TRBJ2-1, with 8 bases that match TRBD2. The CDR3 has 16 residues. The germline CDR1 and CDR2 sequences are DFQATT and SNEGSKA (reference sequence). The CDR3, as DNA: TGCAGTGCTAGACGGCTCGGGGGGGCGCGGAATAGTGAGCAGATCTTC. It yields the protein CSARRLGGARNSEQIF.

The table lists this clonotype with a few counts. The CDR3 loop is CASSYSRTNHNEQFF. As DNA, the CDR3 is TGTGCCAGCAGTTACTCCCGGACTAATCACAATGAGCAGTTCTTC. The chain combines TRBV6-5 with TRBJ2-1; TRBD2 might be the D (6 bases). Germline V gives CDR1 MNHEY, CDR2 SVGAGI. The CDR3 sequence is 15 residues long. V lost 0 bases and J lost 5, with 11 bases in between.

This clonotype was found many times. V is TRBV7-8 and J is TRBJ2-7; D gene ambiguous. There are 14 residues in the CDR3. V was shortened by 6 bases and J by 1 base, with 13 bases between the two germline ends. Germline V CDR1 and CDR2: SGHVS, FQNEAQ. The CDR3 sequence: CASSSAGPSYEQYF. The CDR3 nucleotides are TGTGCCAGCAGTTCAGCAGGACCGTCCTACGAGCAGTACTTC.

The CDR3 DNA reads TGTGCCAGCAGTGGACTAGATGGTGCCGGGGAGCTGTTTTTT. It codes for CASSGLDGAGELFF. The genes are TRBV12-3 or TRBV12-4 and TRBJ2-2; 7 bases are a match to TRBD2. V shed 5 bases and J 6 bases; nucleotides not matched to a gene: 6. This CDR3 is built from 14 residues.

The chain is built from TRBV3-1 and TRBJ2-7, with 14 bases matching TRBD2. The V gene end was trimmed by 4 bases and the J gene end by 4 bases; junction bases not matched to a gene: 12. The CDR3 runs to 18 residues. Germline CDR1 and CDR2: LGHDT and YNNKEL (reference sequence). For the CDR3, the DNA is TGTGCCAGCAGCCCAGCAGGACTAGCGGGGGGCCTAACTTACGAGCAGTACTTC. Encoded protein: CASSPAGLAGGLTYEQYF.

The V and J genes are TRBV12-3 or TRBV12-4 and TRBJ2-2; maybe TRBD2 (7 bases). This CDR3 has 17 amino acids. Between the trimmed V and J ends, which lost 6 bases and 6 bases, there was a span of 23 bases. As DNA, the CDR3 is TGTGCCAGCAGACCTGGGGGGGCTAGTGTCACCGCCGGGGAGCTGTTTTTT. Translating it yields CASRPGGASVTAGELFF.

The chain carries TRBV10-3 and TRBJ2-2; TRBD2 is a possible D gene (7 bases). The V and J ends lost 10 bases and 3 bases respectively, with 18 bases between them. This CDR3 has 15 residues. Germline CDR1 ENHRY, CDR2 SYGVKD. CDR3 sequence reads: CATHREGVDTGELFF. For the CDR3, the DNA is TGTGCCACCCACAGGGAGGGTGTCGACACCGGGGAGCTGTTTTTT.

The chain employs TRBV20-1 and TRBJ2-1; maybe TRBD2 (6 bases). V was trimmed by 5 bases and J by 7 bases, leaving 12 bases between them. The length of the CDR3 is 12 residues. Germline CDR1 reads DFQATT; CDR2 reads SNEGSKA (reference sequence). The CDR3 here is CSARRLANEQFF. In DNA, the CDR3 is TGCAGTGCTCGCCGTCTAGCGAATGAGCAGTTCTTC.

There are a few counts of this clonotype. The chain is built from TRBV7-9 and TRBJ1-1, with a weak D call TRBD1 (6 bases). The ends were cut back, 1 base at V and 1 base at J, with 10 bases in the middle. Germline V gene lookup returns CDR1 SEHNR and CDR2 FQNEAQ (reference sequence). The CDR3 is made up of 15 amino acids. CDR3 nucleotide sequence: TGTGCCAGCAGCTTAGATGGGGGGCCGAACACTGAAGCTTTCTTT. Translation: CASSLDGGPNTEAFF.

This clonotype was seen more than once but under ten times. This chain joins TRBV29-1 and TRBJ1-4, with a possible D match to TRBD1 (5 bases). This CDR3 has 13 amino acids. Germline-derived CDR1 and CDR2 are SQVTM and ANQGSEA. V lost 2 bases and J lost 5, with 9 bases in between. As DNA, the CDR3 is TGCAGCGTTGAACGGGACGTCAATGAAAAACTGTTTTTT. Translating gives CSVERDVNEKLFF.